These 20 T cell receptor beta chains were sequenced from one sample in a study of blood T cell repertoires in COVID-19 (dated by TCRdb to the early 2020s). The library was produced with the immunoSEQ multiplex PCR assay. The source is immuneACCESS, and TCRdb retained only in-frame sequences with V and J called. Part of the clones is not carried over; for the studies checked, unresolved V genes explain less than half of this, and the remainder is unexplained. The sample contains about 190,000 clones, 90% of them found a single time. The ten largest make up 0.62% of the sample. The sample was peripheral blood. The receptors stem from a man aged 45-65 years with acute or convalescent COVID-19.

The CDR3 is CASSLGTGTNSPLHF. The CDR3 nucleotides are TGTGCCAGCAGCTTGGGGACAGGGACCAATTCACCCCTCCACTTT. The chain carries TRBV7-2 and TRBJ1-6; 9 bases agree with TRBD1. Germline V gene data show CDR1 as SGHTA and CDR2 as FQGNSA. The CDR3 length is 15 residues. V shed 3 bases, J shed 7 bases, and the junction held 4 bases outside the gene matches.

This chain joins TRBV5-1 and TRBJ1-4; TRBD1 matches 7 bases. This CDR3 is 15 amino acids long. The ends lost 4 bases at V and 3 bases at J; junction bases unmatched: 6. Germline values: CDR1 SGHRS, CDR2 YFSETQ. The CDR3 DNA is TGCGCCAGCAGCCCGGGTGGGACAGCTAATGAAAAACTGTTTTTT. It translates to CASSPGGTANEKLFF.

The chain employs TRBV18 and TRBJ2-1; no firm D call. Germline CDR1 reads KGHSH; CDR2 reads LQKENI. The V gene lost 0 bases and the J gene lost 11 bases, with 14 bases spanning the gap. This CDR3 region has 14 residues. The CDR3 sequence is CASSPPSNTRKQFF. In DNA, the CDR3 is TGTGCCAGCTCACCACCGTCCAATACGCGAAAGCAGTTCTTC.

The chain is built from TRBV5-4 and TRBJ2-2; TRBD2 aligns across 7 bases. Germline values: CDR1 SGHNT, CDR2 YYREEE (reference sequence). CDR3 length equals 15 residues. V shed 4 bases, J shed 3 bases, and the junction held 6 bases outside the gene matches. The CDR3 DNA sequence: TGTGCCAGCAGCCAACCCGCGGGGGACACCGGGGAGCTGTTTTTT. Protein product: CASSQPAGDTGELFF.

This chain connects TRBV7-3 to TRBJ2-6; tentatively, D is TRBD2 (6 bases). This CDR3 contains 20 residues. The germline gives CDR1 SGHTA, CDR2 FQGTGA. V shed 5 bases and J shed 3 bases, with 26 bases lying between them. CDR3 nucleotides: TGTGCCAGCAGCCGTCCGGGAGATGATAACAAATGGGGTGGGGCCAACGTCCTGACTTTC. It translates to CASSRPGDDNKWGGANVLTF.

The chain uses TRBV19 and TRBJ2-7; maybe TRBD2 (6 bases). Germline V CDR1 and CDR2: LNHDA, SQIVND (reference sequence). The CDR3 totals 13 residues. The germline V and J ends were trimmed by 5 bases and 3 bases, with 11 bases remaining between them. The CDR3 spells CASSSQGGYEQYF. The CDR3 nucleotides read TGTGCCAGTAGTTCCCAGGGAGGCTACGAGCAGTACTTC.

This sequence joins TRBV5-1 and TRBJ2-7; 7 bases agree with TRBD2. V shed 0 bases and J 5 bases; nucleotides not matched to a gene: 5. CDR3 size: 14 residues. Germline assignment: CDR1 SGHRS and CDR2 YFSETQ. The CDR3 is CASSLGGSVHEQYF. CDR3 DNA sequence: TGCGCCAGCAGCTTGGGCGGGAGTGTCCACGAGCAGTACTTC.

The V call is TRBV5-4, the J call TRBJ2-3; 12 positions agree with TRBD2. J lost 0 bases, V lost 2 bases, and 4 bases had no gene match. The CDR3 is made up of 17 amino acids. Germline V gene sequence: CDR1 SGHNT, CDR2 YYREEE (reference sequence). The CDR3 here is CASSFRTSGVSTDTQYF. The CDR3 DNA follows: TGTGCCAGCAGCTTTAGGACTAGCGGGGTTAGCACAGATACGCAGTATTTT.

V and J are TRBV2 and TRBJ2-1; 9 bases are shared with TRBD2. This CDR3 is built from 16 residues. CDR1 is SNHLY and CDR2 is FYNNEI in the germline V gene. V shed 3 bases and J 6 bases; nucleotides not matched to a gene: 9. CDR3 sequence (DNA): TGTGCCAGCAGTGAGTGGGCGGGGGGGCCTGGCAATGAGCAGTTCTTC. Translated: CASSEWAGGPGNEQFF.

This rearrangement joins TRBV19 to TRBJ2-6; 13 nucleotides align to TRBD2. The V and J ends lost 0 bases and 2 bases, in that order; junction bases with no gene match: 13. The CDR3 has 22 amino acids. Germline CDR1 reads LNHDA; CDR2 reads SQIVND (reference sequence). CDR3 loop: CASSIDPPKLAGGRPGANVLTF. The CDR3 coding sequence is TGTGCCAGTAGTATAGATCCCCCAAAACTAGCGGGAGGGAGACCTGGGGCCAACGTCCTGACTTTC.

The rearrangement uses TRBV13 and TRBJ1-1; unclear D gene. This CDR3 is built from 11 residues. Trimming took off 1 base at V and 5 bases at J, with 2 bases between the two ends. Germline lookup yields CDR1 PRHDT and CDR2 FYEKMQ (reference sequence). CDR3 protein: CASSLVTEAFF. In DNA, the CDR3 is TGTGCCAGCAGCTTAGTAACTGAAGCTTTCTTT.

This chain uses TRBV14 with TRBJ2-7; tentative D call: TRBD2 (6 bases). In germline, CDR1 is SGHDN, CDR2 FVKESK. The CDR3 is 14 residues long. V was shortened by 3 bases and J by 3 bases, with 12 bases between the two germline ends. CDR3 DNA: TGTGCCAGCAGCCAGGGACTCCCAGGCTACGAGCAGTACGTC. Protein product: CASSQGLPGYEQYV.

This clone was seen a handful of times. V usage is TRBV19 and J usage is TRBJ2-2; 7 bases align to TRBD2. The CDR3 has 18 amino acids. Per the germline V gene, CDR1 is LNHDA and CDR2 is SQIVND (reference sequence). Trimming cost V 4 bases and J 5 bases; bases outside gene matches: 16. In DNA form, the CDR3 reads TGTGCCAGTAGTAGTCGACTAGCTGGGGGGAGAGGGACCGGGGAGCTGTTTTTT. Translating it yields CASSSRLAGGRGTGELFF.

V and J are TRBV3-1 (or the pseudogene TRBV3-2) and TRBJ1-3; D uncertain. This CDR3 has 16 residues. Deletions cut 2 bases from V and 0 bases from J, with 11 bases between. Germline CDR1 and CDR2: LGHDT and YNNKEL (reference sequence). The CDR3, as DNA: TGTGCCAGCAGCCAACAGGTTTCCAGCTCTGGAAACACCATATATTTT. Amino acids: CASSQQVSSSGNTIYF.

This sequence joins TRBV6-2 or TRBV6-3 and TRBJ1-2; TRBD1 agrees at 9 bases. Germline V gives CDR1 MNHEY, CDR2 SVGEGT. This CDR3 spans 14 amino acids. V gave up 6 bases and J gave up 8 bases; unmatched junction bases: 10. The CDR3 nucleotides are TGTGCCAGCAGCCGGGGACCGGGACAGGGAGGCTACACCTTC. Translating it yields CASSRGPGQGGYTF.

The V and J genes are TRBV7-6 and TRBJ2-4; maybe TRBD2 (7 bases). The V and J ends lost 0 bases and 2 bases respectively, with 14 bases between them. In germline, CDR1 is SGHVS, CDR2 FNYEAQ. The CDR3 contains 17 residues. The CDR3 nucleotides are TGTGCCAGCAGCTTAGCGCCGGGGGGCGGCACCAAAAACATTCAGTACTTC. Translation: CASSLAPGGGTKNIQYF. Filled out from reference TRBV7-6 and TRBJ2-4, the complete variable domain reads GAGVSQSPRYKVTKRGQDVALRCDPISGHVSLYWYRQALGQGPEFLTYFNYEAQQDKSGLPNDRFSAERPEGSISTLTIQRTEQRDSAMYRCASSLAPGGGTKNIQYFGAGTRLSVL.

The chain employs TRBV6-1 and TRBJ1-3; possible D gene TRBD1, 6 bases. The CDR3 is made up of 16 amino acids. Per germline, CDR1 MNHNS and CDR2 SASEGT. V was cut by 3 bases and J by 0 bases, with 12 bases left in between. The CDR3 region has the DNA TGTGCCAGCAGTGAGACGGACAGTCGCTCTGGAAACACCATATATTTT. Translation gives CASSETDSRSGNTIYF.

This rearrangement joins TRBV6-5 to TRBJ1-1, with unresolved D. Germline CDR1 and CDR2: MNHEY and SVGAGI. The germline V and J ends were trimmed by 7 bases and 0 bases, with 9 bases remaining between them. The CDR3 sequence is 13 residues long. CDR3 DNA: TGTGCCAGCAAATTGGAGATGAACACTGAAGCTTTCTTT. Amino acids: CASKLEMNTEAFF.

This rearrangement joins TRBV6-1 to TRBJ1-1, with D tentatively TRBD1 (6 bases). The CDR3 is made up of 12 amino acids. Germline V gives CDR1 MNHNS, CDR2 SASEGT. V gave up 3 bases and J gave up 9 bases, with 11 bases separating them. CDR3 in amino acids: CASSEWTDKAFF. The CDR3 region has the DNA TGTGCCAGCAGTGAGTGGACAGATAAAGCTTTCTTT.

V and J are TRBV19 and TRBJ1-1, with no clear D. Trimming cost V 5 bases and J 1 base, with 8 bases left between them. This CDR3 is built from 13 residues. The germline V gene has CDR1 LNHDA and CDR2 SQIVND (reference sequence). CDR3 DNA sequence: TGTGCCAGTAGTCAGGCGCGGAACACTGAAGCTTTCTTT. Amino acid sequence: CASSQARNTEAFF.